The 5 T cell receptor beta chains listed next were all sequenced from one sample in a study of T-cell reconstitution after alpha-beta-depleted transplantation in children. Unique molecular identifiers were built into the TCRbeta library. TCRdb redid the calling of the PCR reads with MiXCR, one entry per CDR3 protein. The sample consists of approximately 420,000 distinct CDR3 sequences, roughly a tenth of them appearing once. This sample comprised PBMCs from the stem cell graft donor, obtained from the stem cell graft. The receptor set was obtained from a human donor who donated a stem cell graft to a child with acute myeloid leukemia.

In this sample, this clonotype turned up a few times. The chain links TRBV12-3 or TRBV12-4 to TRBJ1-2, with 9 bases that match TRBD1. The CDR3 totals 15 residues. The V and J ends lost 6 bases and 7 bases, in that order; junction bases with no gene match: 12. Here the CDR3 reads CASSPPGQGTSGYTF. The CDR3 DNA is TGTGCCAGCAGCCCGCCGGGACAGGGAACGAGTGGCTACACCTTC.

This clonotype showed up just a few times. CDR3: CASSKDAAYEQYF. The DNA for the CDR3 is TGTGCCAGCAGCAAAGACGCAGCCTACGAGCAGTACTTC. The chain links TRBV11-1 to TRBJ2-7; D gene ambiguous. The CDR3 is 13 residues long. Germline CDR1 SGHAT, CDR2 FQDESV (reference sequence). Deletions cut 5 bases from V and 2 bases from J, with 10 bases between.

This clonotype was observed many times. The rearrangement uses TRBV5-1 and TRBJ2-3; perhaps TRBD2 as D (6 bases). V lost 0 bases and J 2 bases, leaving 13 bases between the germline ends. There are 16 residues in the CDR3. Germline-derived CDR1 and CDR2 are SGHRS and YFSETQ. CDR3 in amino acids: CASSLAEAGYTDTQYF. DNA for the CDR3: TGCGCCAGCAGCTTGGCGGAGGCGGGGTACACAGATACGCAGTATTTT.

This clonotype was found many times. This rearrangement joins TRBV20-1 to TRBJ1-1; D is unclear. Per germline, CDR1 DFQATT and CDR2 SNEGSKA (reference sequence). The CDR3 totals 16 residues. With 3 bases removed from V and 0 bases from J, the gap between germline ends came to 17 bases. The CDR3 coding sequence is TGCAGTGCTAGCCCCCACGGGGTGGGAATGAACACTGAAGCTTTCTTT. Encoded protein: CSASPHGVGMNTEAFF.

The V call is TRBV6-2 or TRBV6-3, the J call TRBJ2-7, with TRBD1 identical over 9 bases. The V and J ends lost 2 bases and 0 bases, in that order; junction bases with no gene match: 5. The CDR3 contains 16 residues. CDR1 and CDR2 (germline): MNHEY, SVGEGT. The CDR3 DNA reads as TGTGCCAGCAGTTACGCCGGACAGGGGAGCTCCTACGAGCAGTACGTC. Its protein is CASSYAGQGSSYEQYV.